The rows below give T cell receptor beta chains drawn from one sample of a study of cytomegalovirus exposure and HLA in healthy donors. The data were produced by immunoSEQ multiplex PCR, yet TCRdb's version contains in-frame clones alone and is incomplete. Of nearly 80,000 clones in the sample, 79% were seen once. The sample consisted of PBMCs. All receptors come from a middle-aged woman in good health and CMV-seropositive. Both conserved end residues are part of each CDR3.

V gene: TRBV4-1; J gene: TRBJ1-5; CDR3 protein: CASSQVANKQGSRQPQHF
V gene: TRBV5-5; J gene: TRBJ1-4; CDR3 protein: CASSVGPGGSEKLFF
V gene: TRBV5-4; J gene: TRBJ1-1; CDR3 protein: CASSFGQTNTEAFF
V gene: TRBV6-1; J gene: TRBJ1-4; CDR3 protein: CASSGGPREKLFF
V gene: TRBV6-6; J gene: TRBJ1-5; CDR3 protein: CASRGQGGNQPQHF
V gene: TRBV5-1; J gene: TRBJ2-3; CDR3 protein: CASSSGLAGGPRSDTQYF
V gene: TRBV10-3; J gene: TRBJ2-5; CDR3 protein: CAISDPSGRYQETQYF
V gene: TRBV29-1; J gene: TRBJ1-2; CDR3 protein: CSVEQMRDRGVTF
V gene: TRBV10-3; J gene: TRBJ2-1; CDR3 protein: CAISAGQAQSYNEQFF
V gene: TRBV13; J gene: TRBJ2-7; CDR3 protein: CASRYTTSGESYEQYF
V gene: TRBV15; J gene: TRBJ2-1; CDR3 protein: CATSRTSGSYEQFF
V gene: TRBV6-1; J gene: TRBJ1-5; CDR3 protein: CASSSTGAGNQPQHF
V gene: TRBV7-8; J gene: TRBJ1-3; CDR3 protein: CASSLISSQGLRNTIYF
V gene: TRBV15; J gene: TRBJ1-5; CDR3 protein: CATSGLQGSNQPQHF
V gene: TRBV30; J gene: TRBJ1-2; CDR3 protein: CAWSVSRGGNYGYTF
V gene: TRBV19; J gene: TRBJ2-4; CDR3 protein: CASSIGGGKNIQYF
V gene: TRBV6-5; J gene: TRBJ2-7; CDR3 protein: CASSYLTSGRSDEQYF